This TCR beta chain was documented in a study of T cell repertoires in cytomegalovirus infection. Study-wide background: Public TCR beta signatures provided an indication of both CMV infection and a matching HLA type. Study conclusions and caveats: The ex vivo response showed dominance by HLA-C-restricted CMV-specific TCR beta clonotypes. Pooled public TCR beta family frequency picked out CMV carriers with the relevant HLA.

Of note for this clonotype: Its antigen is not known.

A single record per CDR3 protein comes from TCRdb applying MiXCR to the reads. The table includes some 450,000 distinct CDR3 sequences, roughly 30% detected once. In germline, CDR1 is ENHRY, CDR2 SYGVKD. There are 15 residues in the CDR3. V lost 5 bases to trimming and J lost 6 bases; unmatched junction nucleotides: 11. The V call is TRBV10-3, the J call TRBJ1-2, with 8 bases fitting TRBD1. This clonotype was obtained from a human donor in good health (CMV status not recorded). Some clones in this sample may be carry-over from other donors' samples. The sample taken for sequencing was PBMCs. Here the CDR3 reads CAISSSDRVKNGYTF. CDR3 in DNA: TGTGCCATCAGTTCCTCGGACAGGGTGAAGAATGGCTACACCTTC.